This T cell receptor beta chain was observed in a study of blood T cell repertoires in COVID-19. In germline, CDR1 is LNHDA, CDR2 SQIVND (reference sequence). CDR3 size: 16 residues. Trimming took 6 bases from V and 2 from J, leaving 19 bases between them. Assay: immunoSEQ multiplex PCR; the TCRdb copy retains only in-frame clones and omits some. Here the sample spans about 440,000 clones, more than 70% being singletons. Material: peripheral blood. The sequence came from a woman in her forties or fifties with COVID-19, enrolled during active disease. The chain carries TRBV19 and TRBJ1-2; no reliable D call. The CDR3 here is CASSPNSFGGNYGYTF. DNA of the CDR3: TGTGCCAGTAGCCCTAATTCGTTTGGAGGGAACTATGGCTACACCTTC.